This T cell receptor beta chain was profiled in a study of memory CD4+ T cells and cytomegalovirus serostatus. The CDR3 has 19 amino acids. Germline V CDR1 and CDR2: KGHSH, LQKENI. The ends were cut back, 3 bases at V and 2 bases at J, with 25 bases in the middle. Libraries were prepared by immunoSEQ multiplex PCR; TCRdb keeps only in-frame clonotypes and omits some of them. The sample has roughly 42,000 clones, over 70% seen once. The sort gate was single viable CD3+CD4+CD8-CD45RO+ cells for memory CD4+ T cells. The sequenced sample consisted of memory CD4+ T cells from blood. The TCR originated in an adult in good health and CMV-seronegative. The J gene is TRBJ2-5, the V gene TRBV18; tentatively, D is TRBD1 (6 bases). The CDR3 loop reads CASSPRTAALGLAQETQYF. CDR3 sequence (DNA): TGTGCCAGCTCACCCCGGACAGCCGCGTTAGGTCTGGCGCAAGAGACCCAGTACTTC.